This passage covers 28 T cell receptor beta chains from one sample sequenced in a study of T cell responses to AZD1222 COVID-19 vaccine. The assay was immunoSEQ multiplex PCR, and TCRdb's table has in-frame clones only and misses some. Here the sample spans roughly 150,000 clones, roughly 91% being singletons. The sequences come from peripheral blood, collected on day 0 of AZD1222 vaccination. Receptors were obtained from an adult in good health.

CDR3 sequence (DNA): TGTGCCAGCAGCGGGACAGGGAACAATCAGCCCCAGCATTTT. This encodes CASSGTGNNQPQHF. The rearrangement links TRBV28 to TRBJ1-5; 9 nucleotides line up with TRBD1. Trimming cost V 6 bases and J 3 bases; bases outside gene matches: 3. The V gene's germline CDR1 is MDHEN and CDR2 SYDVKM. This CDR3 is built from 14 residues.

The chain employs TRBV3-1 (or the pseudogene TRBV3-2) and TRBJ1-2; D perhaps matches TRBD1 (6 bases). The V and J ends lost 1 base and 2 bases respectively, with 11 bases between them. This CDR3 comprises 15 residues. CDR1 LGHDT and CDR2 YNNKEL come from the germline V gene (reference sequence). The CDR3 sequence is CASSQAWGPNYGYTF. The CDR3 DNA reads TGTGCCAGCAGCCAAGCTTGGGGGCCCAACTATGGCTACACCTTC.

This rearrangement joins TRBV29-1 to TRBJ1-2, with D uncertain. Germline V lookup: CDR1 SQVTM, CDR2 ANQGSEA. This CDR3 has 13 amino acids. The V gene lost 0 bases and the J gene lost 5 bases, with 10 bases spanning the gap. The CDR3 sequence: CSVEDPGRYGYTF. Here the CDR3 DNA reads TGCAGCGTTGAAGATCCGGGGAGGTATGGCTACACCTTC.

The chain has TRBV23-1 and TRBJ1-3, with D possibly being TRBD1 (6 bases). TRBV23-1 is reported as an ORF; its role is uncertain. Trimming removed 7 bases at V and 5 bases at J, with 21 bases between. The CDR3 extends over 16 amino acids. DNA for the CDR3: TGCGCCAGCAAACTCGCAGGACAGAACAAGAGAAACACCATATATTTT. Amino acid sequence: CASKLAGQNKRNTIYF.

The V and J genes are TRBV28 and TRBJ1-2; D is unresolved. V lost 6 bases to trimming and J lost 7 bases, with 21 bases between them. This CDR3 comprises 15 residues. CDR1 is MDHEN, CDR2 SYDVKM, per germline. The CDR3 DNA reads as TGTGCCAGCAGCTTAGGGCTCCCGAGTTACTCTGGCTACACCTTC. This codes for CASSLGLPSYSGYTF.

The table lists this clone with a count of one. The chain links TRBV11-2 to TRBJ2-2; the match to TRBD1 covers 11 bases. Germline CDR1 is SGHAT and CDR2 is FQNNGV. V shed 1 base and J 4 bases; nucleotides not matched to a gene: 2. The CDR3 is 16 amino acids. The DNA for the CDR3 is TGTGCCAGCAGCTTAGGGGGACAGGGGGTCACCGGGGAGCTGTTTTTT. Amino acid sequence: CASSLGGQGVTGELFF.

This chain uses TRBV3-1 (or the pseudogene TRBV3-2) with TRBJ2-3; D is perhaps TRBD2 (5 bases). The germline CDR1 and CDR2 sequences are LGHDT and YNNKEL (reference sequence). The CDR3 is 18 amino acids. V was trimmed by 4 bases and J by 6 bases, leaving 26 bases between them. The CDR3 region is CASSPKIRASGSGDTQYF. For the CDR3, the DNA is TGTGCCAGCAGCCCCAAAATAAGGGCGAGCGGAAGTGGGGATACGCAGTATTTT.

The V gene is TRBV3-1 (or the pseudogene TRBV3-2), the J gene TRBJ1-3; 7 positions agree with TRBD1. J gave up 3 bases and V 1 base, and 9 bases lay outside the gene matches. Looked up from germline, CDR1 is LGHDT and CDR2 is YNNKEL (reference sequence). This CDR3 has 17 amino acids. CDR3 DNA: TGTGCCAGCAGCCAAGGTCGAGACAGGGTTAATGGAAACACCATATATTTT. Its protein product is CASSQGRDRVNGNTIYF.

This chain uses TRBV11-3 with TRBJ2-1; D remains unclear. V gave up 5 bases and J gave up 8 bases, with 7 bases separating them. In germline, CDR1 is SGHNT, CDR2 YENEEA. The CDR3 has 11 amino acids. The CDR3 nucleotides read TGTGCCAGCAGCCTACGGGATGAGCAGTTCTTC. Translated: CASSLRDEQFF.

This chain uses TRBV4-1 with TRBJ1-6; unclear D gene. Germline lookup yields CDR1 MGHRA and CDR2 YSYEKL. V lost 8 bases and J lost 15, with 20 bases in between. The CDR3 covers 13 residues. CDR3 sequence (DNA): TGCGCCAGCGGTACTGGGTTAGAGTCGCGCCTCCACTTT. Encoded protein: CASGTGLESRLHF.

This rearrangement joins TRBV20-1 to TRBJ1-2; no clear D gene. This CDR3 contains 15 residues. Trimming left V 3 bases short and J 0 bases short, with 14 bases between. CDR1 is DFQATT, CDR2 SNEGSKA, per germline (reference sequence). The CDR3 bases are TGCAGTGCTAGTCTGGCAGCCGGCCCTAACTATGGCTACACCTTC. Its protein is CSASLAAGPNYGYTF.

The chain carries TRBV19 and TRBJ2-7; tentative D call: TRBD1 (6 bases). CDR3 size: 13 residues. Per the germline V gene, CDR1 is LNHDA and CDR2 is SQIVND (reference sequence). V dropped 4 bases and J dropped 4 bases, with 11 bases sitting between them. CDR3 sequence: CASSRTERYEQYF. The CDR3 DNA reads as TGTGCCAGTAGTAGGACAGAGAGGTACGAGCAGTACTTC.

The rearrangement links TRBV10-1 to TRBJ1-6; D gene unclear. Germline values: CDR1 WNHNN, CDR2 SYGVQD (reference sequence). This CDR3 has 13 amino acids. The ends were cut back, 5 bases at V and 5 bases at J, with 7 bases in the middle. CDR3 nucleotides: TGCGCCAGCAGTCGGGTGGATAATTCACCCCTCCACTTT. Amino acid sequence: CASSRVDNSPLHF.

This clone showed up just a few times. V and J are TRBV5-4 and TRBJ1-6; 9 nucleotides match TRBD1. The CDR3 covers 16 residues. CDR1 is SGHNT and CDR2 is YYREEE in the germline V gene (reference sequence). J lost 7 bases, V lost 3 bases, and 8 bases had no gene match. The CDR3 here is CASSSGHRGRNSPLHF. The CDR3 DNA is TGTGCCAGCAGCTCGGGACACAGGGGGCGGAATTCACCCCTCCACTTT.

The J gene is TRBJ2-2, the V gene TRBV7-2; 7 bases are a match to TRBD2. Per germline, CDR1 SGHTA and CDR2 FQGNSA. The CDR3 loop spans 16 amino acids. Trimming removed 5 bases from V and 5 bases from J; junction bases left unmatched: 11. This chain's CDR3 is CASSPASGKLTGELFF. CDR3 nucleotide sequence: TGTGCCAGCAGCCCTGCTAGCGGTAAACTAACCGGGGAGCTGTTTTTT.

The chain recombines TRBV7-8 with TRBJ2-2, with D hard to call. This CDR3 is 16 amino acids long. V was pared by 0 bases and J by 0 bases, with 8 bases between. Germline-derived CDR1 and CDR2 are SGHVS and FQNEAQ. In nucleotides, the CDR3 is TGTGCCAGCAGCTTAGCGGGGAATTCGAACACCGGGGAGCTGTTTTTT. Its translation: CASSLAGNSNTGELFF.

The CDR3: CASRSRGRGDTEAFF. In nucleotides, the CDR3 is TGTGCCAGCAGATCAAGGGGGCGAGGGGACACTGAAGCTTTCTTT. V usage is TRBV6-5 and J usage is TRBJ1-1; the match to TRBD1 covers 7 bases. CDR1 is MNHEY and CDR2 is SVGAGI in the germline V gene. The CDR3 is 15 residues long. The J segment lost 3 bases and the V segment lost 6 bases, leaving 10 bases of the junction unmatched.

V gene TRBV6-4 combines with J gene TRBJ2-3; 9 positions agree with TRBD2. Germline V gene lookup returns CDR1 MRHNA and CDR2 SNTAGT. Germline trimming cut 5 bases from V and 2 bases from J; bases unmatched to any gene: 8. This CDR3 is built from 16 residues. CDR3: CASSLSSGGITDTQYF. The DNA of the CDR3 is TGTGCCAGCAGTCTATCAAGCGGGGGGATCACAGATACGCAGTATTTT.

This clone has a single count. This chain joins TRBV21-1 and TRBJ1-2; the table names TRBD1, a call not compared with the DNA. TRBV21-1 has pseudogene status. The length of the CDR3 is 14 residues. CDR3 loop: CASRTTGVNYGYTF. Here the CDR3 DNA reads TGTGCCAGCAGGACTACAGGGGTGAACTATGGCTACACCTTC.

The chain carries TRBV11-3 and TRBJ2-1; no definite D call. Looked up from germline, CDR1 is SGHNT and CDR2 is YENEEA. CDR3 size: 14 residues. Trimming took off 0 bases at V and 5 bases at J, with 8 bases between the two ends. As DNA, the CDR3 is TGTGCCAGCAGCTTAGATACGGCGCACAATGAGCAGTTCTTC. Its protein product is CASSLDTAHNEQFF.

This clone was detected once. CDR3 protein: CASSRDTGELFF. CDR3 in DNA: TGTGCCAGCTCGAGGGACACCGGGGAGCTGTTTTTT. The chain recombines TRBV18 with TRBJ2-2; D is possibly TRBD2 (5 bases). The CDR3 contains 12 residues. The germline V and J ends were trimmed by 6 bases and 3 bases, with 5 bases remaining between them. The germline V gene has CDR1 KGHSH and CDR2 LQKENI.

The chain uses TRBV4-1 and TRBJ1-1; D not certain. Trimming pared 0 bases from V and 4 bases from J, leaving 12 bases between. The CDR3 contains 15 residues. Per the germline V gene, CDR1 is MGHRA and CDR2 is YSYEKL. The CDR3: CASSQDVSLGTEAFF. The CDR3 DNA reads TGCGCCAGCAGCCAAGATGTGAGTCTGGGCACTGAAGCTTTCTTT.

The chain combines TRBV5-4 with TRBJ2-3, with 8 bases fitting TRBD2. With V trimmed by 1 base and J by 0 bases, 7 bases remained unmatched. Germline-derived CDR1 and CDR2 are SGHNT and YYREEE (reference sequence). CDR3 length: 17 amino acids. Here the CDR3 reads CASSLTPGGPSTDTQYF. The CDR3 DNA reads TGTGCCAGCAGCTTGACCCCGGGGGGGCCTAGCACAGATACGCAGTATTTT.

V is TRBV13 and J is TRBJ2-2; 7 bases align to TRBD1. CDR1 and CDR2 from the germline V gene are PRHDT and FYEKMQ (reference sequence). V was clipped by 3 bases and J by 0 bases; unmatched bases: 4. The CDR3 runs 16 residues. The DNA for the CDR3 is TGTGCCAGCAGCTTTGAGGGGGCGACGAACACCGGGGAGCTGTTTTTT. Encoded protein: CASSFEGATNTGELFF. The full variable domain, completed using reference TRBV13 and TRBJ2-2, is AAGVIQSPRHLIKEKRETATLKCYPIPRHDTVYWYQQGPGQDPQFLISFYEKMQSDKGSIPDRFSAQQFSDYHSELNMSSLELGDSALYFCASSFEGATNTGELFFGEGSRLTVL.

This chain links TRBV28 with TRBJ2-1, with TRBD2 matching over 7 bases. The CDR3 spans 13 residues. The germline CDR1 and CDR2 sequences are MDHEN and SYDVKM. Trimming at V came to 2 bases and at J to 9 bases, leaving 4 bases not matched to a gene. CDR3 sequence: CASSLGGRAEQFF. The CDR3 region has the DNA TGTGCCAGCAGTTTAGGGGGGAGGGCTGAGCAGTTCTTC.

The rearrangement links TRBV11-2 to TRBJ1-2, with D perhaps TRBD1 (6 bases). The CDR3 length is 14 residues. Trimming cost V 5 bases and J 3 bases, with 13 bases left between them. Per the germline V gene, CDR1 is SGHAT and CDR2 is FQNNGV. CDR3 in DNA: TGTGCCAGCAGCCCTACAGGGTTCGACTATGGCTACACCTTC. Translated: CASSPTGFDYGYTF.

The chain is built from TRBV12-3 or TRBV12-4 and TRBJ1-5; TRBD1 might be the D (5 bases). The CDR3 extends over 13 amino acids. V lost 2 bases and J lost 11, with 13 bases in between. This CDR3 is CASSLLGRGSQHF. DNA for the CDR3: TGTGCCAGCAGTTTATTGGGGAGGGGCTCCCAGCATTTT.

The rearrangement uses TRBV6-2 or TRBV6-3 and TRBJ1-1; D possibly corresponds to TRBD1 (6 bases). The V end lost 5 bases, the J end lost 5 bases, and 9 bases lay between the germline ends. The CDR3 is made up of 12 amino acids. Germline V lookup: CDR1 MNHEY, CDR2 SVGEGT. DNA of the CDR3: TGTGCCAGCAGTGAGAGGGGGACTGAAGCTTTCTTT. Translating it yields CASSERGTEAFF.